This T cell receptor (beta chain) was observed in a study of blood T cell repertoires in COVID-19. Method: immunoSEQ multiplex PCR; TCRdb's copy keeps in-frame clones and lacks some. The sample holds about 100,000 clones, around 85% seen once. There are 16 residues in the CDR3. J lost 3 bases, V lost 5 bases, and 10 bases had no gene match. The germline CDR1 and CDR2 sequences are SGHNT and YENEEA. This chain links TRBV11-3 with TRBJ2-7; the match to TRBD2 covers 10 bases. This TCR came from a woman in her 70s with active or convalescent COVID-19. Sequencing used peripheral blood. The CDR3 reads CASSPFIGTSVYEQYF. The CDR3 bases are TGTGCCAGCAGCCCCTTCATTGGGACTAGCGTCTACGAGCAGTACTTC.